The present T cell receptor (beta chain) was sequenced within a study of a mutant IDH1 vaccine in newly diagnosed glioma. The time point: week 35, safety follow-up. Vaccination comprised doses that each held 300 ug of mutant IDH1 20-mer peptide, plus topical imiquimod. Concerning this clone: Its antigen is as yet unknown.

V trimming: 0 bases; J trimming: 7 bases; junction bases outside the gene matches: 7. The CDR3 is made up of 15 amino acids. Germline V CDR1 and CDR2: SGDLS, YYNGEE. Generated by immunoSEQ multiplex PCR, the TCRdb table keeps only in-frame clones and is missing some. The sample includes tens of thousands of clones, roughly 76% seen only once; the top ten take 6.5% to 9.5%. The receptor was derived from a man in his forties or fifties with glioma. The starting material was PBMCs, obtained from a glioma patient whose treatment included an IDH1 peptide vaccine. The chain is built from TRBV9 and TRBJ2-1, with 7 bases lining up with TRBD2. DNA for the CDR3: TGTGCCAGCAGCGTAGCAGCGGGATCACGAAATGAGCAGTTCTTC. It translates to CASSVAAGSRNEQFF.